This T cell receptor beta chain was observed in a study of T cells in Graves' hyperthyroidism and ophthalmopathy. The study's findings and limits: Ophthalmopathy was told apart from stable hyperthyroidism by a 13 V-J model. Ophthalmopathy was identified by the model a median approximately six months ahead of onset.

Newly diagnosed patients aged 18 to 65 had hyperthyroidism of under 2 months' duration. Diagnoses rested on clinical symptoms, serum thyroxine and TRAb, thyroid ultrasound and orbital computed tomography. The CDR3 totals 13 residues. Germline-derived CDR1 and CDR2 are ENHRY and SYGVKD. TCR beta CDR3 sequences were amplified from RNA transcripts. TCR CDR3 regions were first amplified by RT-PCR with HTBI primers. TCRdb fed the multiplex PCR reads into MiXCR, producing one record per CDR3 protein. This sample yields hundreds of thousands of distinct CDR3 sequences, of which under 60% are seen a single time; about 7.8% belongs to the top ten. As regards this clonotype: Its specificity is not known. At one boundary the junction diverges from the germline segment, which might be a read error.

Sequencing was performed on peripheral blood or thyroid tissue (not recorded which). This sequence joins TRBV10-3 and TRBJ1-2; D not resolved. The clonotype was recovered from a woman under 30 with Graves' hyperthyroidism. The CDR3 region is CASSARTVYGYTF. CDR3 DNA sequence: TGTGCCAGCAGTGCTCGGACGGTCTATGGCTACACCTTC.